This T cell receptor (beta chain) was documented in a study of vaccination effects on CD4 cells after COVID-19. Study overall: Antigen-specific CD4+ T cell clonotypes were called by their expansion after viral peptide-pool culture in ViraFEST. All participants had two doses of either the BNT162b2 or mRNA-1273 vaccine.

Between days 9 and 11 of culture, CD4+ T cells were separated out. Details on this clone: The antigen remains unidentified.

Regarding the study as a whole: Marked contraction was observed in infection-induced and vaccine-induced clones late after vaccination. The study dataset contains few convalescent patients and includes no early post-infection timepoints.

Produced via immunoSEQ multiplex PCR; TCRdb's table is partial and in-frame only. Among around 50,000 clones listed, more than 65% were seen once. The clonotype comes from a human donor who received a COVID-19 vaccine. Sequenced material: CD4+ T cells from PBMCs cultured without peptide, taken before COVID-19 vaccination.

The CDR3 loop reads CASSARLSGNTIYF. CDR3 nucleotide sequence: TGCGCCAGCAGTGCCAGGCTTTCTGGAAACACCATATATTTT. The J gene is TRBJ1-3, the V gene TRBV10-1; D unclear. CDR3 size: 14 residues. The ends were cut back, 4 bases at V and 1 base at J, with 8 bases in the middle. CDR1 is WNHNN, CDR2 SYGVQD, per germline (reference sequence).